Reported below is one TCR beta chain. Its antigen is still unknown. Other DNA sequences from this sample encode an identical CDR3 as well. Genomic DNA from each subset was divided evenly over several immunoSEQ plates. Sequencing was performed with immunoSEQ multiplex PCR; in TCRdb, only in-frame clones are kept and a portion is missing. The table has about 2.4 million clones, approximately 93% seen once; the top ten hold about 0.38%. Naive CD4+ cells were CD45RA-selected; the remaining cells were memory. This sample stems from a study of shared clonotypes between healthy human individuals. Broader study findings: About 5.2% was the fraction of naive CD4 clonotypes found shared across several donors. Having only a few donors restricted how much genetic and exposure-history diversity was captured.

Input material: naive CD4+ T cells from PBMCs. Noted subset: CD45RA+ positively selected. This sequence was found in a man aged 18 to 30 in good health. Some clones in this sample may be carry-over from other donors' samples.

CDR3 amino acids: CAWSASTDTQYF. In DNA, the CDR3 is TGTGCCTGGAGCGCCTCCACAGATACGCAGTATTTT. The rearrangement joins TRBV30 to TRBJ2-3; no clear D. Germline loops: CDR1 GTSNPN, CDR2 SVGIG (reference sequence). The CDR3 covers 12 residues. V was trimmed by 3 bases and J by 2 bases, leaving 6 bases between them.